Described below is a single TCR beta chain sequence and its context. Its target is unknown. The sample belongs to a study of a mutant IDH1 vaccine in newly diagnosed glioma. About the research overall: First vaccine doses came 4-6 weeks after radiotherapy alone, or with temozolomide cycles.

Sequencing was performed with immunoSEQ multiplex PCR; in TCRdb, only in-frame clones are kept and a portion is missing. The sample has about 69,000 clones, around nine tenths seen once. Study outcomes and limitations: Pseudoprogression appears to have had no connection to changes in top peripheral T cell clonotypes.

Trimming took 1 base from V and 5 from J; bases not matched to a gene: 11. The CDR3 totals 17 residues. CDR1 is SGDLS, CDR2 YYNGEE, per germline. Time point given: week 35, safety follow-up. Each vaccine dose was 300 ug of mutant IDH1 20-mer peptide, with topical imiquimod. The receptor comes from a man aged 25-40 years with glioma. The chain uses TRBV9 and TRBJ2-3, with 9 positions matching TRBD1. Specimen: PBMCs, collected from a glioma patient whose treatment included an IDH1 peptide vaccine. The CDR3 DNA sequence: TGTGCCAGCAGCGTAACTACCTGGACAGGGGATAAAGATACGCAGTATTTT. Amino acid sequence: CASSVTTWTGDKDTQYF. The full variable domain, completed using reference TRBV9 and TRBJ2-3, is DSGVTQTPKHLITATGQRVTLRCSPRSGDLSVYWYQQSLDQGLQFLIQYYNGEERAKGNILERFSAQQFPDLHSELNLSSLELGDSALYFCASSVTTWTGDKDTQYFGPGTRLTVL.